The present T cell receptor (beta chain) was sequenced within a study of blood T cell repertoires in COVID-19. This table comes from immunoSEQ multiplex PCR, and its TCRdb copy is limited to in-frame clones, with some not included. The repertoire consists of a few hundred thousand clones, with roughly 84% occurring once and the leading ten covering approximately 6.5%. The V gene end was trimmed by 4 bases and the J gene end by 5 bases; junction bases not matched to a gene: 6. Germline V gives CDR1 MGHDK, CDR2 SYGVNS. This CDR3 has 15 residues. The rearrangement uses TRBV25-1 and TRBJ1-5; 9 bases match TRBD1. This sequence was found in a woman aged 40 to 50 who had recovered from COVID-19. Sample: PBMCs or T cells enriched from blood (not recorded which). This chain's CDR3 is CASSATGQGHQPQHF. The CDR3 DNA sequence: TGTGCCAGCAGTGCAACGGGACAGGGCCATCAGCCCCAGCATTTT.